Shown below are 30 T cell receptor beta chains from a single sample sequenced in a study of siplizumab effects on memory and regulatory T cells. The method was immunoSEQ multiplex PCR; TCRdb's version includes in-frame clones alone and lacks a portion of them. The sample includes just under 85,000 clones, roughly 89% of them seen just once. Sequencing was carried out using Tregs sorted from blood. The source of these receptors is a human donor in good health.

This clone was observed a few times. J is TRBJ1-2 and V is TRBV2, with 10 bases matching TRBD1. The CDR3 consists of 14 residues. The V gene end was trimmed by 6 bases and the J gene end by 2 bases; junction bases not matched to a gene: 3. Germline CDR1 and CDR2: SNHLY and FYNNEI. DNA for the CDR3: TGTGCCAGCAGCCTGGGACAGGGGAACTATGGCTACACCTTC. It specifies CASSLGQGNYGYTF.

V is TRBV9 and J is TRBJ1-2; tentatively, D is TRBD1 (5 bases). The V end lost 4 bases, the J end lost 4 bases, and 11 bases lay between the germline ends. The CDR3 has 13 amino acids. CDR1 and CDR2 from the germline V gene are SGDLS and YYNGEE. The CDR3 loop reads CASSSRDAYGYTF. As DNA, the CDR3 is TGTGCCAGCAGCTCACGGGACGCCTATGGCTACACCTTC.

The J gene is TRBJ1-2, the V gene TRBV18; TRBD1 agrees at 7 bases. V lost 7 bases and J lost 5; bases outside the gene matches: 4. Per germline, CDR1 KGHSH and CDR2 LQKENI. The CDR3 runs to 12 residues. As DNA, the CDR3 is TGTGCCAGCTTAGCAGGGGGTTATGGCTACACCTTC. This gives the protein CASLAGGYGYTF.

The genes are TRBV9 and TRBJ2-1; D remains ambiguous. CDR1 and CDR2 from the germline V gene are SGDLS and YYNGEE. This CDR3 contains 13 residues. V shed 0 bases and J shed 1 base, with 2 bases lying between them. The CDR3 loop reads CASSVDSYNEQFF. Written as DNA, the CDR3 is TGTGCCAGCAGCGTAGATTCCTACAATGAGCAGTTCTTC. Full variable domain (outside the CDR3, taken from reference TRBV9 and TRBJ2-1): DSGVTQTPKHLITATGQRVTLRCSPRSGDLSVYWYQQSLDQGLQFLIQYYNGEERAKGNILERFSAQQFPDLHSELNLSSLELGDSALYFCASSVDSYNEQFFGPGTRLTVL.

The V and J genes are TRBV5-1 and TRBJ2-3; TRBD1 agrees at 10 bases. The ends lost 4 bases at V and 10 bases at J; junction bases unmatched: 12. This CDR3 has 15 residues. Per the germline V gene, CDR1 is SGHRS and CDR2 is YFSETQ. The CDR3 DNA sequence: TGCGCCAGCAGCCCCGGGACAGGGGAGAGGGGTTCGCAGTATTTT. Its protein product is CASSPGTGERGSQYF.

The genes are TRBV19 and TRBJ1-2; TRBD1 matches 9 bases. Germline V gene data show CDR1 as LNHDA and CDR2 as SQIVND (reference sequence). CDR3 size: 15 residues. With 5 bases clipped from V and 3 bases from J, the junction kept 7 bases outside the gene matches. The CDR3 loop is CASSSGQGTYYGYTF. DNA of the CDR3: TGTGCCAGTAGTTCCGGACAGGGGACTTACTATGGCTACACCTTC.

V is TRBV5-6 and J is TRBJ1-1; D is perhaps TRBD1 (5 bases). Germline V gives CDR1 SGHDT, CDR2 YYEEEE. CDR3 length: 13 amino acids. V lost 0 bases to trimming and J lost 7 bases, with 10 bases between them. The CDR3 nucleotides are TGTGCCAGCAGCTTGGTTCGGGGGAGTGAAGCTTTCTTT. It translates to CASSLVRGSEAFF.

V gene TRBV7-6 combines with J gene TRBJ2-3; D remains ambiguous. The CDR3 runs to 12 residues. Trimming pared 3 bases from V and 4 bases from J, leaving 5 bases between. Germline CDR1 and CDR2: SGHVS and FNYEAQ. The CDR3 protein is CASSFSADTQYF. The CDR3 bases are TGTGCCAGCAGCTTTTCGGCAGATACGCAGTATTTT.

This chain joins TRBV28 and TRBJ1-2, with D unclear. Germline CDR1 MDHEN, CDR2 SYDVKM. Trimming stripped 5 bases from V and 7 bases from J, with 17 bases between. The CDR3 is 14 amino acids. Here the CDR3 DNA reads TGTGCCAGCAGTATACAAGGTTGGAAGTTTGGCTACACCTTC. This translates into CASSIQGWKFGYTF.

The rearrangement joins TRBV6-5 to TRBJ2-7, with TRBD1 matching over 12 bases. Germline assignment: CDR1 MNHEY and CDR2 SVGAGI. This CDR3 is built from 12 residues. Trimming cost V 10 bases and J 6 bases; bases outside gene matches: 4. CDR3 coding DNA: TGTGCCACCGGGACAGGGGGCCGCGAGCAGTACTTC. This translates into CATGTGGREQYF.

The J gene is TRBJ1-2, the V gene TRBV28; 9 bases are shared with TRBD1. The CDR3 consists of 14 residues. CDR1 is MDHEN, CDR2 SYDVKM, per germline. V shed 9 bases, J shed 5 bases, and the junction held 10 bases outside the gene matches. CDR3 amino acids: CASNRGLVLYGYTF. The CDR3 DNA follows: TGTGCCAGTAACAGGGGGCTTGTCCTTTATGGCTACACCTTC.

The rearrangement links TRBV4-1 to TRBJ1-3; D gene unclear. CDR3 length: 15 residues. Germline CDR1 MGHRA, CDR2 YSYEKL. Trimming took off 2 bases at V and 4 bases at J, with 12 bases between the two ends. CDR3 sequence reads: CASSQISQTGNTIYF. CDR3 in DNA: TGCGCCAGCAGCCAAATATCCCAGACAGGAAACACCATATATTTT.

The CDR3 sequence is CASSPGQADTGELFF. CDR3 nucleotide sequence: TGCGCCAGCAGCCCGGGACAGGCGGACACCGGGGAGCTGTTTTTT. J is TRBJ2-2 and V is TRBV5-1; 8 positions agree with TRBD1. The V gene end was trimmed by 4 bases and the J gene end by 3 bases; junction bases not matched to a gene: 5. This CDR3 comprises 15 residues. Looked up from germline, CDR1 is SGHRS and CDR2 is YFSETQ.

The V call is TRBV6-1, the J call TRBJ1-4; D is ambiguous. V was clipped by 8 bases and J by 4 bases, with 8 bases between them. Germline CDR1 is MNHNS and CDR2 is SASEGT. The CDR3 is 12 residues long. CDR3 coding DNA: TGTGCCAGCCGCACCCTTAATGAAAAACTGTTTTTT. It yields the protein CASRTLNEKLFF.

The chain joins TRBV4-2 to TRBJ2-2; D is undetermined. Germline values: CDR1 LGHNA, CDR2 YNFKEQ. The V gene lost 0 bases and the J gene lost 5 bases, with 4 bases spanning the gap. This CDR3 is built from 13 residues. The CDR3: CASSQDGTGELFF. The DNA for the CDR3 is TGTGCCAGCAGCCAAGATGGTACCGGGGAGCTGTTTTTT.

The chain joins TRBV4-3 to TRBJ2-5, with D possibly TRBD1 on 7 matching bases. The CDR3 totals 17 residues. Germline-derived CDR1 and CDR2 are LGHNA and YSLEER. The V gene lost 0 bases and the J gene lost 2 bases, with 16 bases spanning the gap. Here the CDR3 reads CASSQDARQGGQETQYF. CDR3 DNA sequence: TGCGCCAGCAGCCAAGATGCCCGGCAGGGGGGACAAGAGACCCAGTACTTC.

This clone was counted a few times. The gene calls are TRBV6-5 and TRBJ1-2; D gene ambiguous. With 10 bases removed from V and 4 bases from J, the gap between germline ends came to 16 bases. CDR3 length: 13 residues. The germline CDR1 and CDR2 sequences are MNHEY and SVGAGI. The CDR3 here is CATTWSLSYGYTF. The CDR3 DNA reads TGTGCCACCACTTGGAGTCTCTCCTATGGCTACACCTTC.

This chain joins TRBV11-2 and TRBJ2-3; TRBD1 or TRBD2 may be the D gene (6 bases each). CDR1 is SGHAT and CDR2 is FQNNGV in the germline V gene. This CDR3 is 16 amino acids long. V was pared by 8 bases and J by 1 base, with 19 bases between. CDR3 coding DNA: TGTGCCAGCGCTAACCGTCGGGGGCCCGGCACAGATACGCAGTATTTT. This translates into CASANRRGPGTDTQYF.

The genes are TRBV7-2 and TRBJ1-2; unclear D gene. Per the germline V gene, CDR1 is SGHTA and CDR2 is FQGNSA. The V gene lost 5 bases and the J gene lost 2 bases, with 9 bases spanning the gap. CDR3 length: 13 residues. CDR3 region: CASSAAGNYGYTF. For the CDR3, the DNA is TGTGCCAGCAGCGCCGCGGGGAACTATGGCTACACCTTC.

This chain connects TRBV12-5 to TRBJ2-7; a weak D match, TRBD1 (6 bases). The CDR3 runs 14 residues. Germline V CDR1 and CDR2: LGHNT, FRNRAP. The V end was cut by 0 bases, the J end by 5 bases, with 11 bases between. CDR3 nucleotides: TGTGCTAGTGGTTTGGTACCACAGGGAAACGAGCAGTACTTC. Protein product: CASGLVPQGNEQYF.

The chain employs TRBV10-3 and TRBJ1-1, with 8 bases matching TRBD1. The CDR3 loop spans 13 amino acids. CDR1 is ENHRY and CDR2 is SYGVKD in the germline V gene. The CDR3 reads CVTQTGVNTEAFF. CDR3 DNA: TGTGTCACACAGACAGGGGTGAACACTGAAGCTTTCTTT.

The chain couples TRBV7-6 to TRBJ2-3, with a weak D call TRBD1 (5 bases). The germline V gene encodes CDR1 SGHVS and CDR2 FNYEAQ. Trimming removed 3 bases from V and 0 bases from J, with 7 bases in between. The CDR3 spans 14 residues. The CDR3 DNA is TGTGCCAGCAGCTTTGGGGCTAGCACAGATACGCAGTATTTT. This encodes CASSFGASTDTQYF.

This clone has a handful of counts. The chain employs TRBV30 and TRBJ1-5, with D possibly TRBD1 on 6 matching bases. The CDR3 length is 13 residues. The germline V gene has CDR1 GTSNPN and CDR2 SVGIG (reference sequence). V was pared by 1 base and J by 7 bases, with 11 bases between. The chain's CDR3 is CAWSGGGQQPQHF. CDR3 in DNA: TGTGCCTGGAGTGGGGGAGGACAGCAGCCCCAGCATTTT.

The CDR3 DNA reads TGTGCCAGCAGCCATATACAGGGACATCTGCGGAAGACCCAGTACTTC. Translated, it gives CASSHIQGHLRKTQYF. This sequence joins TRBV13 and TRBJ2-5, with D possibly matching TRBD1 (6 bases). The germline V gene encodes CDR1 PRHDT and CDR2 FYEKMQ (reference sequence). This CDR3 region has 16 residues. Trimming removed 5 bases from V and 6 bases from J, with 22 bases in between.

The chain joins TRBV6-1 to TRBJ2-7, with D hard to call. This CDR3 comprises 12 residues. CDR1 is MNHNS and CDR2 is SASEGT in the germline V gene. Trimming removed 8 bases at V and 1 base at J, with 9 bases between. The CDR3 DNA follows: TGTGCCAGCCCCAGTTGGTCCTACGAGCAGTACTTC. Its protein product is CASPSWSYEQYF.

This clone was detected once. The V gene is TRBV6-1, the J gene TRBJ2-2; the D is unclear. Germline assignment: CDR1 MNHNS and CDR2 SASEGT. V dropped 3 bases and J dropped 1 base, with 18 bases sitting between them. This CDR3 spans 18 amino acids. The CDR3 sequence: CASSDSAALPWNTGELFF. CDR3 DNA sequence: TGTGCCAGCAGTGATTCGGCGGCCCTCCCTTGGAACACCGGGGAGCTGTTTTTT.

The CDR3 spells CSVDDGYGYTF. The CDR3, as DNA: TGCAGCGTTGATGACGGCTATGGCTACACCTTC. J is TRBJ1-2 and V is TRBV29-1, with unresolved D. This CDR3 is built from 11 residues. Germline loops: CDR1 SQVTM, CDR2 ANQGSEA. V lost 3 bases to trimming and J lost 4 bases, with 6 bases between them.

Here the CDR3 DNA reads TGCAGCGTTACAGGGGGCAGTGATCAGCCCCAGCATTTT. This gives the protein CSVTGGSDQPQHF. V is TRBV29-1 and J is TRBJ1-5; 9 bases match TRBD1. Germline V gene sequence: CDR1 SQVTM, CDR2 ANQGSEA. With V trimmed by 5 bases and J by 5 bases, 4 bases remained unmatched. The CDR3 contains 13 residues. The whole variable domain, filled in from reference TRBV29-1 and TRBJ1-5, reads SAVISQKPSRDICQRGTSLTIQCQVDSQVTMMFWYRQQPGQSLTLIATANQGSEATYESGFVIDKFPISRPNLTFSTLTVSNMSPEDSSIYLCSVTGGSDQPQHFGDGTRLSIL.

This clone was counted only a few times. The chain couples TRBV11-2 to TRBJ1-6; 7 bases fit TRBD1. The CDR3 is 14 residues long. The V and J ends lost 5 bases and 5 bases, in that order; junction bases with no gene match: 3. Germline V gene data show CDR1 as SGHAT and CDR2 as FQNNGV. Here the CDR3 DNA reads TGTGCCAGCAGCGAAACAGGGGATAATTCACCCCTCCACTTT. Protein sequence: CASSETGDNSPLHF.

This clone came up a few times. This chain joins TRBV10-1 and TRBJ1-1; 10 positions agree with TRBD1. Germline assignment: CDR1 WNHNN and CDR2 SYGVQD (reference sequence). V trimming: 9 bases; J trimming: 3 bases; junction bases outside the gene matches: 4. The CDR3 covers 13 residues. The CDR3 reads CASRGTGDTEAFF. The CDR3 DNA follows: TGCGCCAGTCGAGGGACAGGGGACACTGAAGCTTTCTTT.